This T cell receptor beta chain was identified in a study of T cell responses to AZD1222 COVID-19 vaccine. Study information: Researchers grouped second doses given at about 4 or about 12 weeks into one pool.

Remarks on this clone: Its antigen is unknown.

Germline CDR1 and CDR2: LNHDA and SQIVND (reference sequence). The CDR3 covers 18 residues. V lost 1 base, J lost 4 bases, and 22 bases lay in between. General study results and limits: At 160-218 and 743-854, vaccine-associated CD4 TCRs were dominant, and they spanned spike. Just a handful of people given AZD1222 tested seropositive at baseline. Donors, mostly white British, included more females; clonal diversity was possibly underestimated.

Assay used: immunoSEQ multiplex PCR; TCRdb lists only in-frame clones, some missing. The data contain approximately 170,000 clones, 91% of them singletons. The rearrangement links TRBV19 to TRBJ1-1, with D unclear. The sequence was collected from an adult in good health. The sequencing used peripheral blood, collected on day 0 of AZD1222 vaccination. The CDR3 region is CASSIVSALTRGVTEAFF. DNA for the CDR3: TGTGCCAGTAGTATAGTTTCGGCATTAACACGGGGAGTCACTGAAGCTTTCTTT.